This T cell receptor beta chain was documented in a study of blood T cell repertoires in COVID-19. Study-wide background: Specimens from acute and convalescent COVID-19 originated in the United States, Italy and Spain.

Germline V gene data show CDR1 as SNHLY and CDR2 as FYNNEI. Trimming removed 3 bases at V and 6 bases at J, with 12 bases between. The CDR3 is made up of 13 amino acids. Sequencing used immunoSEQ multiplex PCR; TCRdb keeps in-frame clones, though not all of them. The sample has 350,000 to 450,000 clones; under 90% are singletons. The V gene is TRBV2, the J gene TRBJ2-7; D not resolved. The clonotype was recovered from a woman in her 30s who had recovered from COVID-19. The sequenced material came from PBMCs or T cells enriched from blood (not recorded which). CDR3 in DNA: TGTGCCAGCAGTGAGCGCTTACGATCCGAGCAGTACTTC. This gives the protein CASSERLRSEQYF.